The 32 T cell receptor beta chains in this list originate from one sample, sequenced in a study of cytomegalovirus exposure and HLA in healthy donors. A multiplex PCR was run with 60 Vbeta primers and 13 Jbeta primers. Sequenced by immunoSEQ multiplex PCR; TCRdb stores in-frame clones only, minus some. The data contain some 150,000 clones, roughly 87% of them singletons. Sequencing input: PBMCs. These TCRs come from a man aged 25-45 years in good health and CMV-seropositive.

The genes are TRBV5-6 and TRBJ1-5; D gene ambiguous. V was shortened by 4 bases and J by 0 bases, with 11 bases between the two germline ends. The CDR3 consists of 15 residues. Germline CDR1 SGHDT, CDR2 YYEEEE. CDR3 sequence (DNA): TGTGCCAGCAGCCTGCGGTCCTATAGCAATCAGCCCCAGCATTTT. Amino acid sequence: CASSLRSYSNQPQHF.

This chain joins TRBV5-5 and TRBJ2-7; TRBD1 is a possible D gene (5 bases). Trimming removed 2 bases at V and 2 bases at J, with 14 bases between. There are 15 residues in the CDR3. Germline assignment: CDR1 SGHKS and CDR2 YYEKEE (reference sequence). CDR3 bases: TGTGCCAGCAGCTTAGGGGCTGCTGGGGCCTACGAGCAGTACTTC. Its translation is CASSLGAAGAYEQYF.

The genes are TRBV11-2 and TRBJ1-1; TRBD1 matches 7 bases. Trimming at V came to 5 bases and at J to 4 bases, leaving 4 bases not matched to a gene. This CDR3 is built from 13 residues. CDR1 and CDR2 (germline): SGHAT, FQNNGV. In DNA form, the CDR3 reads TGTGCCAGCAGCGCTAGGGGGCGCACTGAAGCTTTCTTT. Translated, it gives CASSARGRTEAFF.

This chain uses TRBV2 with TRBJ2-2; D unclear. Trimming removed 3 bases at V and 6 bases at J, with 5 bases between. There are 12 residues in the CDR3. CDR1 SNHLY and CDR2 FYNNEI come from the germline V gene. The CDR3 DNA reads TGTGCCAGCAGTGACCGGTCCGGGGAGCTGTTTTTT. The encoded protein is CASSDRSGELFF.

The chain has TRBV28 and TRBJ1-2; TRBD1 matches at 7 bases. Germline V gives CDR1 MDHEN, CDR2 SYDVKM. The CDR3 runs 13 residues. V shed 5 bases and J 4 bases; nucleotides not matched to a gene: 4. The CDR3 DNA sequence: TGTGCCAGCAGTCCAGGGGACAGCTATGGCTACACCTTC. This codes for CASSPGDSYGYTF.

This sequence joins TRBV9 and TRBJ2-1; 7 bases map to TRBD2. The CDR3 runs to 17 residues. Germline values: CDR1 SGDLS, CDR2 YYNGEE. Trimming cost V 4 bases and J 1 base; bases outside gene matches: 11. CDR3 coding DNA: TGTGCCAGCAGCCCCACGGGTTGGGGGGGGTCCTACAATGAGCAGTTCTTC. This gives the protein CASSPTGWGGSYNEQFF.

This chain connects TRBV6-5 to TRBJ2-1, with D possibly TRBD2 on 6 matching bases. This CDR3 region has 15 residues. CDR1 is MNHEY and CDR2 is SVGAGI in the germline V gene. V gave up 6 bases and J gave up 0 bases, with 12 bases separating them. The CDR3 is CASRPGGFSYNEQFF. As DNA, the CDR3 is TGTGCCAGCAGGCCCGGGGGTTTCTCCTACAATGAGCAGTTCTTC.

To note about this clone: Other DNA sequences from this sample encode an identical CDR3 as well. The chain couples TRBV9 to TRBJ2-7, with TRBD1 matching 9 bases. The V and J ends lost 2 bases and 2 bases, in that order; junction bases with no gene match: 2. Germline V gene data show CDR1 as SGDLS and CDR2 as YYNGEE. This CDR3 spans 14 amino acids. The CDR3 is CASSVGTGPYEQYF. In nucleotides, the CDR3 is TGTGCCAGCAGCGTGGGGACAGGGCCCTACGAGCAGTACTTC.

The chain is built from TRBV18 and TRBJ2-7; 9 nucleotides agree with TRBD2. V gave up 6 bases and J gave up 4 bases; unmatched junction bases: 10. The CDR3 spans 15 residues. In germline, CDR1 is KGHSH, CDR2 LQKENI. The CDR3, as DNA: TGTGCCAGCTCCCTGGGGCTAGCGGGGTCGTACGAGCAGTACTTC. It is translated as CASSLGLAGSYEQYF.

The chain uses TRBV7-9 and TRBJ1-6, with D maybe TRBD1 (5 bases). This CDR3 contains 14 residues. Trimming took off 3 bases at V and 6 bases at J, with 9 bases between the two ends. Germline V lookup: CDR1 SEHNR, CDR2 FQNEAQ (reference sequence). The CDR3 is CASSFGGTNSPLHF. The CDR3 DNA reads TGTGCCAGCAGCTTCGGGGGGACTAATTCACCCCTCCACTTT.

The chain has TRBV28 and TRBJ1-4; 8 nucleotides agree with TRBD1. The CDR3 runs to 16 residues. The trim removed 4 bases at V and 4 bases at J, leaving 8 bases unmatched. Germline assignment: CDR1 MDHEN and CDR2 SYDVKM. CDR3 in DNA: TGTGCCAGCAGTTGGGCACAGGGGGGAAGTAATGAAAAACTGTTTTTT. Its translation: CASSWAQGGSNEKLFF.

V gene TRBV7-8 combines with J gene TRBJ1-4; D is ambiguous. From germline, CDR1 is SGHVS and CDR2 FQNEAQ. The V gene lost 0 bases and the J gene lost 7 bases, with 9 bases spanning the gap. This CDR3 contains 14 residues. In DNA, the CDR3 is TGTGCCAGCAGCTTAGCTTTGGCGGCTGAAAAACTGTTTTTT. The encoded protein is CASSLALAAEKLFF.

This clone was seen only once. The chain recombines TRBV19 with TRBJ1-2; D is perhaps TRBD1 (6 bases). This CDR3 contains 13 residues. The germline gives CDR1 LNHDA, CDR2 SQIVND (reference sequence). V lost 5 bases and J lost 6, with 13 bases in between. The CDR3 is CASSFQGMDGYTF. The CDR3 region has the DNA TGTGCCAGTAGTTTCCAGGGGATGGATGGCTACACCTTC.

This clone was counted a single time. The CDR3 sequence: CASMSGSSNEQFF. The CDR3 bases are TGTGCCAGCATGAGCGGGAGTAGCAATGAGCAGTTCTTC. V is TRBV27 and J is TRBJ2-1, with 8 positions matching TRBD2. Germline V gives CDR1 MNHEY, CDR2 SMNVEV (reference sequence). Trimming took 7 bases from V and 6 from J; bases not matched to a gene: 5. The CDR3 spans 13 residues.

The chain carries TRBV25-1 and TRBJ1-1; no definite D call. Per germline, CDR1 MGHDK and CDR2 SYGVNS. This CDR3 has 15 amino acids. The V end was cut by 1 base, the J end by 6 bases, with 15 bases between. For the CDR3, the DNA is TGTGCCAGCAGTGAATTTCGAGGGTTAACGGCTGAAGCTTTCTTT. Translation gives CASSEFRGLTAEAFF.

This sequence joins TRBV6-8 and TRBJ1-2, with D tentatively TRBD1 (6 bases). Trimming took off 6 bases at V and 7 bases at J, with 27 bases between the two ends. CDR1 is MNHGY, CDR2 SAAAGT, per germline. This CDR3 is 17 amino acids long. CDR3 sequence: CASSLPGQLSPFVGYTF. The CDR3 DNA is TGTGCCAGCAGCCTGCCTGGACAGTTGTCCCCGTTTGTTGGCTACACCTTC.

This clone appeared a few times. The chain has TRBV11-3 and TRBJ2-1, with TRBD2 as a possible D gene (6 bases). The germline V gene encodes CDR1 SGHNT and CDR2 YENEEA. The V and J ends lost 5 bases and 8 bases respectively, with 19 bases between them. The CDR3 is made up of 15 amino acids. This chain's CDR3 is CASSNTGTREDEQFF. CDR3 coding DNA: TGTGCCAGCAGCAATACCGGGACCAGGGAGGATGAGCAGTTCTTC.

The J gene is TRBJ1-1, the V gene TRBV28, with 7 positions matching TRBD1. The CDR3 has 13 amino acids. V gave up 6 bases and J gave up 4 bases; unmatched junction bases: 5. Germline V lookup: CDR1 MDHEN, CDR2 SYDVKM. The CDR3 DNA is TGTGCCAGCAGGACAGACAGGGCCACTGAAGCTTTCTTT. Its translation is CASRTDRATEAFF. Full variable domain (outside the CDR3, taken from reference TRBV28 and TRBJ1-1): DVKVTQSSRYLVKRTGEKVFLECVQDMDHENMFWYRQDPGLGLRLIYFSYDVKMKEKGDIPEGYSVSREKKERFSLILESASTNQTSMYLCASRTDRATEAFFGQGTRLTVV.

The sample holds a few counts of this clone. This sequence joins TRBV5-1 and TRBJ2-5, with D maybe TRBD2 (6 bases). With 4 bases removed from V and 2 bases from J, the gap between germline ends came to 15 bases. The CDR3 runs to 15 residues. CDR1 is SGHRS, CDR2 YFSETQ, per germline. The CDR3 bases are TGCGCCAGCAGCCCGACGGGGGACCTTCAAGAGACCCAGTACTTC. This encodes CASSPTGDLQETQYF. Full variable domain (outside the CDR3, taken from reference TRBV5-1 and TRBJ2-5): KAGVTQTPRYLIKTRGQQVTLSCSPISGHRSVSWYQQTPGQGLQFLFEYFSETQRNKGNFPGRFSGRQFSNSRSEMNVSTLELGDSALYLCASSPTGDLQETQYFGPGTRLLVL.

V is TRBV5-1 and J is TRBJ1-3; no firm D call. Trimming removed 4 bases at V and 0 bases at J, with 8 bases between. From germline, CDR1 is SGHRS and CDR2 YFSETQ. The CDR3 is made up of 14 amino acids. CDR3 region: CASSEQSSGNTIYF. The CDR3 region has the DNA TGCGCCAGCAGCGAACAGAGCTCTGGAAACACCATATATTTT.

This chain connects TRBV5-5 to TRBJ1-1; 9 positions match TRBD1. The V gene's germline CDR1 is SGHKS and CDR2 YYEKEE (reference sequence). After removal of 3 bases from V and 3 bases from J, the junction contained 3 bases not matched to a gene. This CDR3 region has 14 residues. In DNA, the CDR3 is TGTGCCAGCAGCTCTACAGGGGGCTACACTGAAGCTTTCTTT. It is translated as CASSSTGGYTEAFF.

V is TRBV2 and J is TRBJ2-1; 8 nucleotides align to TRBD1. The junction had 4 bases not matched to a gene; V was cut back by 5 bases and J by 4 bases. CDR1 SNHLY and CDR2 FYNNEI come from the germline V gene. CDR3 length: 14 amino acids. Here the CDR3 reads CASSKGQVYNEQFF. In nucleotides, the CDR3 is TGTGCCAGCAGTAAGGGACAGGTTTACAATGAGCAGTTCTTC.

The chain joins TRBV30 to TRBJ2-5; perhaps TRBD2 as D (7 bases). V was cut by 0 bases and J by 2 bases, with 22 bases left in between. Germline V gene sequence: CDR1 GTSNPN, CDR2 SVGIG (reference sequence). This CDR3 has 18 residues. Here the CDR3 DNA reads TGTGCCTGGAGTGTGAAGGTTGGGATGAGGGGGGGGCAAGAGACCCAGTACTTC. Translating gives CAWSVKVGMRGGQETQYF.

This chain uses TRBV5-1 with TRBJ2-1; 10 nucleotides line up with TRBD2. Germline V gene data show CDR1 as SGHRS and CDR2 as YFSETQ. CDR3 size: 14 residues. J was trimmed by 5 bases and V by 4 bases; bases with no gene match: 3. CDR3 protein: CASSPGLANNEQFF. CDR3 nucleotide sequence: TGCGCCAGCAGCCCGGGACTAGCGAACAATGAGCAGTTCTTC.

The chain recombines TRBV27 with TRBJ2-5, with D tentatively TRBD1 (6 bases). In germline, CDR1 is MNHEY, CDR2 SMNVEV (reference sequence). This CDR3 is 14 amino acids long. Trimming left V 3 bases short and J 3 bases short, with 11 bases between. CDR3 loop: CASSFSGGEETQYF. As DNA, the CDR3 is TGTGCCAGCAGTTTCTCTGGGGGCGAAGAGACCCAGTACTTC.

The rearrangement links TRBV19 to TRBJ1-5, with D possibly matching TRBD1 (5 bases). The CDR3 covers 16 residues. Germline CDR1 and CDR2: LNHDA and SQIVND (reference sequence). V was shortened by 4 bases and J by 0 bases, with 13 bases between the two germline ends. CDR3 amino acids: CASSKLGGYSNQPQHF. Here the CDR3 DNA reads TGTGCCAGTAGTAAACTGGGGGGTTATAGCAATCAGCCCCAGCATTTT.

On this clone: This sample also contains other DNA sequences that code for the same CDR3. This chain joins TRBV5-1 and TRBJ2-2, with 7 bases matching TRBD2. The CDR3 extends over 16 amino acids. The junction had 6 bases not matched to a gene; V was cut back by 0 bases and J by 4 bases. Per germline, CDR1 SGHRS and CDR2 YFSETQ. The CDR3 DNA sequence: TGCGCCAGCAGCTTGGTGGCGGGAGTTGGCACCGGGGAGCTGTTTTTT. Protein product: CASSLVAGVGTGELFF.

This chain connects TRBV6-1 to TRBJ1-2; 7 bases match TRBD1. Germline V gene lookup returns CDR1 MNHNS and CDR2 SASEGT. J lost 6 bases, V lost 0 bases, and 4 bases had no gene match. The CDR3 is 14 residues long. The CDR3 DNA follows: TGTGCCAGCAGTGAAGCGGAGACAGGGCATGGCTACACCTTC. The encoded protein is CASSEAETGHGYTF.

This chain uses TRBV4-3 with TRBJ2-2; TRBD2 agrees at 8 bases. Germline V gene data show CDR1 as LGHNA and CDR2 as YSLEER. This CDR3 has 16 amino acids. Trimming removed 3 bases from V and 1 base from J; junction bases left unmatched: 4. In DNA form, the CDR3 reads TGCGCCAGCAGCCATCTAAGCGGGGGGAACACCGGGGAGCTGTTTTTT. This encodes CASSHLSGGNTGELFF.

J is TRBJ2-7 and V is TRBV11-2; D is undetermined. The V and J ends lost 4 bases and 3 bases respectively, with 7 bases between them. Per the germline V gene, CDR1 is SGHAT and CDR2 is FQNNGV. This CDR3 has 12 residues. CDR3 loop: CASSSIIYEQYF. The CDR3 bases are TGTGCCAGCAGCTCTATTATCTACGAGCAGTACTTC.

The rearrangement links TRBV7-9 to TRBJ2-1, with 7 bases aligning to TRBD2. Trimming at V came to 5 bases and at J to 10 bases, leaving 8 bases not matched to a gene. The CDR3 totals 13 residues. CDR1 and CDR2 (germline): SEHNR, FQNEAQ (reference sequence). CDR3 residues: CASSHRATSEQFF. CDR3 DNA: TGTGCCAGCAGCCACAGAGCGACTAGCGAGCAGTTCTTC. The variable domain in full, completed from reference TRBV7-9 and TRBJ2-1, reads DTGVSQNPRHKITKRGQNVTFRCDPISEHNRLYWYRQTLGQGPEFLTYFQNEAQLEKSRLLSDRFSAERPKGSFSTLEIQRTEQGDSAMYLCASSHRATSEQFFGPGTRLTVL.

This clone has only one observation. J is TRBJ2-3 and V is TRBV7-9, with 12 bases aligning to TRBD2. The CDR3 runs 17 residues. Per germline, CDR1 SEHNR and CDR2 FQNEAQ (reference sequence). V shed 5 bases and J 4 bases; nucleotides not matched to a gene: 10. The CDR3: CASSQWRASGRADTQYF. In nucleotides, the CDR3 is TGTGCCAGCAGCCAATGGCGGGCTAGCGGGAGGGCAGATACGCAGTATTTT.